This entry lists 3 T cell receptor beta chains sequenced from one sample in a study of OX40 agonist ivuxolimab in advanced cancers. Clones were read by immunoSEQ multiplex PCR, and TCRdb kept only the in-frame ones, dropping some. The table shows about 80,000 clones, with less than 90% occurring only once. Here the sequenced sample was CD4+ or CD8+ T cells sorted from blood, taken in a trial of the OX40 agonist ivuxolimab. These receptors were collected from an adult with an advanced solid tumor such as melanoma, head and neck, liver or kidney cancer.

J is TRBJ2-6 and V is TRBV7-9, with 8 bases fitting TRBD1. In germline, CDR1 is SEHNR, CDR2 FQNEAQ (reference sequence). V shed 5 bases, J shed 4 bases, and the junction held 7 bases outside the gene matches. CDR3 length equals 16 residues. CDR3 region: CASSQPQGAGANVLTF. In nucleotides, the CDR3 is TGTGCCAGCAGCCAACCGCAGGGGGCCGGGGCCAACGTCCTGACTTTC. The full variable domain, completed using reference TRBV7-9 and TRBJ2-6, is DTGVSQNPRHKITKRGQNVTFRCDPISEHNRLYWYRQTLGQGPEFLTYFQNEAQLEKSRLLSDRFSAERPKGSFSTLEIQRTEQGDSAMYLCASSQPQGAGANVLTFGAGSRLTVL.

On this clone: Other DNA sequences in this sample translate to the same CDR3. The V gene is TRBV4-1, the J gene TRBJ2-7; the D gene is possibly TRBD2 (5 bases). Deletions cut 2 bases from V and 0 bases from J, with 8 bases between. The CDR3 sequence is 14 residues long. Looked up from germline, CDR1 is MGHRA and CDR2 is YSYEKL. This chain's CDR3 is CASSQRESSYEQYF. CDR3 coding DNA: TGCGCCAGCAGCCAAAGGGAGAGCTCCTACGAGCAGTACTTC.

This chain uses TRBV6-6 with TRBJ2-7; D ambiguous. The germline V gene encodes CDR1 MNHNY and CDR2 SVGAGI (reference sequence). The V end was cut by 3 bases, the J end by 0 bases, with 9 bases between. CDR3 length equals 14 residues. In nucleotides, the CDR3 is TGTGCCAGCAGTTATGGGTCGGTCTCCTACGAGCAGTACTTC. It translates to CASSYGSVSYEQYF.